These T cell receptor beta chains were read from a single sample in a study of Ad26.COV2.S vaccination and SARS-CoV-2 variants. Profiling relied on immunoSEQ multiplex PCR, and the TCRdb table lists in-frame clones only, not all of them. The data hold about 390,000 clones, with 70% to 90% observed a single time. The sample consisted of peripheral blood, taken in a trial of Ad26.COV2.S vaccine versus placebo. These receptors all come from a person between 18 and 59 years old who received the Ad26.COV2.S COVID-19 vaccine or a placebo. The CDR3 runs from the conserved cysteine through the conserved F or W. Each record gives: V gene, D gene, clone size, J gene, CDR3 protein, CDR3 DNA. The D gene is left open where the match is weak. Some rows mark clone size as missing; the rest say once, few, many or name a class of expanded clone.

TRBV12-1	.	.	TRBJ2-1	CASRDAGGRNEQFF	TGTGCCAGCCGGGACGCGGGGGGGCGGAATGAGCAGTTCTTC
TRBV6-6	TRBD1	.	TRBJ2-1	CASSPGTGPYNEQFF	TGTGCCAGCAGCCCCGGGACAGGGCCCTACAATGAGCAGTTCTTC
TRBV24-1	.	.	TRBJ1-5	CATSDSGSLQPQHF	TGTGCCACCAGTGATTCCGGCTCCCTTCAGCCCCAGCATTTT
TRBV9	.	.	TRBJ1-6	CASRGGGANSPLHF	TGTGCCAGCCGAGGGGGGGGCGCAAATTCACCCCTCCACTTT
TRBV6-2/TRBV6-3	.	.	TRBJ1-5	CASSNAGTPRNQPQHF	TGTGCCAGCAGCAACGCTGGGACACCTCGGAATCAGCCCCAGCATTTT
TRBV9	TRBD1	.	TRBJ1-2	CASSMQGAGYGYTF	TGTGCCAGCAGCATGCAGGGGGCCGGGTATGGCTACACCTTC
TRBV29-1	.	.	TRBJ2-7	CSVAWHHEQYF	TGCAGCGTTGCATGGCACCACGAGCAGTACTTC
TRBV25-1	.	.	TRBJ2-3	CASSEGHGVGTDTQYF	TGTGCCAGCAGTGAGGGACACGGAGTAGGCACAGATACGCAGTATTTT
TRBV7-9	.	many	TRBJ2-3	CAGGTGTDTQYF	TGTGCCGGGGGGACAGGCACAGATACGCAGTATTTT
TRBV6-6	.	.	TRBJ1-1	CASRTRDMNTEAFF	TGTGCCAGCAGGACGAGGGATATGAACACTGAAGCTTTCTTT
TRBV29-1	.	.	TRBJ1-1	CSADRGGTEAFF	TGCAGCGCCGACAGAGGCGGCACTGAAGCTTTCTTT
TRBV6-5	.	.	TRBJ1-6	CASSYRGVSSPLHF	TGTGCCAGCAGTTACAGAGGGGTCAGCTCACCCCTCCACTTT
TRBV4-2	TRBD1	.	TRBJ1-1	CASSQDRGDFVAFF	TGTGCCAGCAGCCAAGACAGGGGGGATTTTGTCGCTTTCTTT
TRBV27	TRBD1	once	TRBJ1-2	CASSLSGTGTGYTF	TGTGCCAGCAGTTTATCCGGGACAGGGACTGGCTACACCTTC
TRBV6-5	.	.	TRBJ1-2	CASVVMGVDYGYTF	TGTGCCAGCGTCGTTATGGGTGTGGACTATGGCTACACCTTC
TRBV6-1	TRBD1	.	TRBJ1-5	CASSEPSTGGNQPQHF	TGTGCCAGCAGTGAACCTTCGACAGGGGGTAATCAGCCCCAGCATTTT
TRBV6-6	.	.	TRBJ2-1	CASRPVGYYNEQFF	TGTGCCAGCAGACCCGTCGGGTACTACAATGAGCAGTTCTTC
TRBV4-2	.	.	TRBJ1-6	CASSQAMNRDNSPLHF	TGTGCCAGCAGCCAAGCGATGAACAGGGATAATTCACCCCTCCACTTT
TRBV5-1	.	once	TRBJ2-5	CASSLYIEETQYF	TGCGCCAGCAGCTTGTATATAGAAGAGACCCAGTACTTC
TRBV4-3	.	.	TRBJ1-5	CASSQDFPASTINQPQHF	TGCGCCAGCAGCCAAGACTTCCCGGCCAGTACTATCAATCAGCCCCAGCATTTT
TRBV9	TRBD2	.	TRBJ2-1	CASSFGTNSYNEQFF	TGTGCCAGCAGCTTCGGGACTAACTCCTACAATGAGCAGTTCTTC
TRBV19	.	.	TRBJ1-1	CASTFGVNTEAFF	TGTGCCAGCACGTTCGGGGTGAACACTGAAGCTTTCTTT